The TCR beta chain described here comes from a study of Ad26.COV2.S vaccination and SARS-CoV-2 variants. Study context: Each vaccinee took Ad26.COV2.S intramuscularly, once or twice 56 days apart. General study results and limits: Once vaccination had occurred, spike-specific CD8+ and CD4+ T cell responses reportedly showed substantial breadth.

Worth noting for this clone: Its target is unknown.

CDR1 ENHRY and CDR2 SYGVKD come from the germline V gene. This CDR3 is built from 14 residues. The V and J ends lost 5 bases and 1 base, in that order; junction bases with no gene match: 4. Produced via immunoSEQ multiplex PCR; TCRdb's table is partial and in-frame only. This sample has hundreds of thousands of clones, with around 92% found just once. Sample treatment: around 19 received Ad26.COV2.S at low or high dose, single or two shots; five or six received placebo; per-sample allocation not given. All samples were drawn on day 63, counting from the first vaccine or placebo injection. Ad26.COV2.S expressed prefusion-stabilized spike from the original Wuhan strain.

The rearrangement links TRBV10-3 to TRBJ2-5; 7 bases match TRBD1. Sequenced material: peripheral blood, taken in a trial of Ad26.COV2.S vaccine versus placebo. The sequence derives from a person between 18 and 65 years old who received the Ad26.COV2.S COVID-19 vaccine or a placebo. CDR3 DNA sequence: TGTGCCATCAGTCGACAGGGCCCCCAAGAGACCCAGTACTTC. Translated, it gives CAISRQGPQETQYF.